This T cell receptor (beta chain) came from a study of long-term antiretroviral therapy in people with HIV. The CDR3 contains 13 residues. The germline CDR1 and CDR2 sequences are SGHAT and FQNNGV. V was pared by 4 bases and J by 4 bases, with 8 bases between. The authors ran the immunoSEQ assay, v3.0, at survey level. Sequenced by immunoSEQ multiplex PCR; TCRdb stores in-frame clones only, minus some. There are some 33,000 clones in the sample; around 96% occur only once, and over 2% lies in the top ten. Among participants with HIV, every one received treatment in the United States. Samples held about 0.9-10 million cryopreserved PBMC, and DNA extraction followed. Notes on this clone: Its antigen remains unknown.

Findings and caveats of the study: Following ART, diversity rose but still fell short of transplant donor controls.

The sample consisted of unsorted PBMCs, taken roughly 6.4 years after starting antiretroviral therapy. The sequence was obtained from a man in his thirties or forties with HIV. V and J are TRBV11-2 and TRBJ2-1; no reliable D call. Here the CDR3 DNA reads TGTGCCAGCAGCTCTAAACAGTACAATGAGCAGTTCTTC. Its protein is CASSSKQYNEQFF.